These 8 T cell receptor beta chains came from one sample sequenced in a study of T cells in Graves' hyperthyroidism and ophthalmopathy. Amplified regions were TCR beta CDR3 sequences from RNA transcripts. With the HTBI primer set, the TCR CDR3 went through a first round of RT-PCR. Each CDR3 protein is one row after TCRdb ran MiXCR on the multiplex PCR reads. The sample carries a few hundred thousand distinct CDR3 sequences, approximately 14% recorded once. Specimen: blood. All receptors derive from a woman under 40 with Graves' hyperthyroidism that later progressed to Graves' ophthalmopathy.

This clonotype was seen repeatedly, ten times or more. V usage is TRBV20-1 and J usage is TRBJ2-1, with TRBD2 matching over 9 bases. Germline V gene lookup returns CDR1 DFQATT and CDR2 SNEGSKA (reference sequence). The CDR3 totals 13 residues. Trimming cost V 7 bases and J 7 bases; bases outside gene matches: 8. CDR3 coding DNA: TGCAGTGTTCCAGCGGGAGGACTTAATGAGCAGTTCTTC. It specifies CSVPAGGLNEQFF.

This clonotype was detected a few times. The chain joins TRBV18 to TRBJ2-7; weak D call: TRBD2 (5 bases). The CDR3 is 14 amino acids. Deletions cut 0 bases from V and 5 bases from J, with 11 bases between. Germline values: CDR1 KGHSH, CDR2 LQKENI. The CDR3 here is CASSPPDLPHEQYF. The CDR3 region has the DNA TGTGCCAGCTCACCACCGGACTTACCCCACGAGCAGTACTTC.

CDR3: CASSRDSHAEAFF. The CDR3 DNA is TGTGCCAGCTCGCGGGACAGCCACGCTGAAGCTTTCTTT. The chain combines TRBV18 with TRBJ1-1; 7 bases agree with TRBD1. Losses at the gene ends were 6 bases for V and 6 bases for J; bases not matched to a gene: 7. The CDR3 covers 13 residues. Germline V gene data show CDR1 as KGHSH and CDR2 as LQKENI.

This clonotype was seen repeatedly, ten times or more. The rearrangement joins TRBV5-1 to TRBJ1-2; no firm D call. Trimming took 4 bases from V and 4 from J, leaving 14 bases between them. The CDR3 has 14 residues. Germline-derived CDR1 and CDR2 are SGHRS and YFSETQ. The DNA of the CDR3 is TGCGCCAGCAGCGAGGGAAACCAGCGCTATGGCTACACCTTC. It specifies CASSEGNQRYGYTF.

At least ten counts were recorded for this clonotype. CDR3 protein: CSVQGTVLYNEQFF. CDR3 in DNA: TGCAGCGTTCAGGGGACAGTTTTATACAATGAGCAGTTCTTC. J is TRBJ2-1 and V is TRBV29-1, with 7 bases fitting TRBD1. The J segment lost 4 bases and the V segment lost 5 bases, leaving 8 bases of the junction unmatched. The CDR3 extends over 14 amino acids. From germline, CDR1 is SQVTM and CDR2 ANQGSEA.

This clonotype was recorded at least ten times. The rearrangement joins TRBV6-2 or TRBV6-3 to TRBJ2-1; the match to TRBD2 covers 11 bases. Germline trimming cut 4 bases from V and 0 bases from J; bases unmatched to any gene: 8. The length of the CDR3 is 18 residues. Germline assignment: CDR1 MNHEY and CDR2 SVGEGT. The CDR3 here is CASSFWTSGLSSYNEQFF. The CDR3, as DNA: TGTGCCAGCAGTTTCTGGACTAGCGGGCTGAGCTCCTACAATGAGCAGTTCTTC.

This clonotype was observed many times. J is TRBJ2-5 and V is TRBV20-1, with 7 positions matching TRBD1. Per germline, CDR1 DFQATT and CDR2 SNEGSKA (reference sequence). CDR3 length equals 15 residues. Trimming removed 3 bases from V and 3 bases from J; junction bases left unmatched: 10. The CDR3 DNA is TGCAGTGCTAGCCAGTCGCCGGGACAGAAAGAGACCCAGTACTTC. Translation: CSASQSPGQKETQYF.

In its sample, this clonotype was seen many times. This chain connects TRBV10-3 to TRBJ2-2, with a possible D match to TRBD1 (7 bases). Germline loops: CDR1 ENHRY, CDR2 SYGVKD. The CDR3 runs to 13 residues. Deletions cut 6 bases from V and 6 bases from J, with 11 bases between. The CDR3 sequence is CAISTGEAGELFF. CDR3 bases: TGTGCCATCAGCACAGGGGAGGCCGGGGAGCTGTTTTTT.